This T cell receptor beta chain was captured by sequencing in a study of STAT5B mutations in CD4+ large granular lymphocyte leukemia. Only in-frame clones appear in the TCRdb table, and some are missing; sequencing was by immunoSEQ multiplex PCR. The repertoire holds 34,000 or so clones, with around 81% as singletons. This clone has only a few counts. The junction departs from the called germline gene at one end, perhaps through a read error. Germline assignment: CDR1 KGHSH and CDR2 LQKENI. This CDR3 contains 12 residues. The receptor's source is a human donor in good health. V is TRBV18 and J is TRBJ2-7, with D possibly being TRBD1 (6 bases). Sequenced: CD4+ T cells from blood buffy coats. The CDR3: CASSPNRDKGDF. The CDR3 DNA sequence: TGTGCCAGCTCACCCAACCGGGACAAGGGAGACTTC.